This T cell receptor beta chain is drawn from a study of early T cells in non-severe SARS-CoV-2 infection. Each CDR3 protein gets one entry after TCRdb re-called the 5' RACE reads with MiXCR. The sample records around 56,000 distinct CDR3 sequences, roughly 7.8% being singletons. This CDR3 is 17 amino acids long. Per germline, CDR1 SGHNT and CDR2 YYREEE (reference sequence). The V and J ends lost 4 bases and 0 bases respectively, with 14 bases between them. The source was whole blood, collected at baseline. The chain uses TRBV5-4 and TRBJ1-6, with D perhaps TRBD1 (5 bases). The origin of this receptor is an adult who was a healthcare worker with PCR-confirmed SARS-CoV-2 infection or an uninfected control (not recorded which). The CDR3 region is CASSIGQTSSYNSPLHF. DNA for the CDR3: TGTGCCAGCAGCATCGGACAAACTAGCTCCTATAATTCACCCCTCCACTTT.